The table lists the clone carrying this T cell receptor (beta chain) with a few counts. MiXCR, applied by TCRdb to the reads, yields one record per CDR3 protein. This table holds roughly 230,000 distinct CDR3 sequences, approximately 22% found once. This entry comes from a study of T cell repertoires in cytomegalovirus infection. Germline assignment: CDR1 DFQATT and CDR2 SNEGSKA (reference sequence). The length of the CDR3 is 15 residues. V gave up 0 bases and J gave up 7 bases; unmatched junction bases: 7. The source of this sequence is a human donor in good health (CMV status not recorded). Some clones in this sample may be carry-over from other donors' samples. This chain links TRBV20-1 with TRBJ2-1; the match to TRBD2 covers 9 bases. Sequences were obtained from CD8+ T cells from PBMCs. The CDR3 is CSARDSSGGLNEQFF. Written as DNA, the CDR3 is TGCAGTGCTAGAGATTCCAGCGGGGGGTTGAATGAGCAGTTCTTC.